This T cell receptor beta chain was identified in a study of T cell responses to AZD1222 COVID-19 vaccine. Notes on the study in general: Clonal diversity may have been underestimated in mostly white British donors. In the spike-specific TCR repertoire, nearly half reportedly target unmutated variant regions. Seropositive status at baseline applied to only a handful of AZD1222 recipients.

Germline CDR1 is KGHDR and CDR2 is SFDVKD. This CDR3 has 14 residues. V was shortened by 3 bases and J by 8 bases, with 15 bases between the two germline ends. As concerns this clone: As yet, its antigen is unknown.

Profiling relied on immunoSEQ multiplex PCR, and the TCRdb table lists in-frame clones only, not all of them. The sample has about 140,000 clones, just under 95% seen once. V gene TRBV24-1 combines with J gene TRBJ1-2; the D gene is possibly TRBD1 (6 bases). The sequencing here drew on peripheral blood, taken on day 0 of AZD1222 vaccination. This TCR was sampled from an adult in good health. The CDR3 coding sequence is TGTGCCACCAGTGATCCCCCCCGGGGGCAGGGCTACACCTTC. This translates into CATSDPPRGQGYTF.